The 11 T cell receptor beta chains listed next were all sequenced from one sample in a study of cytomegalovirus exposure and HLA in healthy donors. 60 Vbeta and 13 Jbeta primers were used in PCR. Profiling relied on immunoSEQ multiplex PCR, and the TCRdb table lists in-frame clones only, not all of them. The sample records roughly 200,000 clones, just over 75% being singletons. The sequenced sample was PBMCs. These receptors were obtained from a young man in good health and CMV-seronegative.

The J gene is TRBJ1-5, the V gene TRBV18, with 7 bases aligning to TRBD1. CDR3 length: 14 residues. The V gene's germline CDR1 is KGHSH and CDR2 LQKENI. V shed 3 bases, J shed 2 bases, and the junction held 1 base outside the gene matches. CDR3 sequence (DNA): TGTGCCAGCTCACCGACAGGGCGCAATCAGCCCCAGCATTTT. Translated, it gives CASSPTGRNQPQHF.

In DNA form, the CDR3 reads TGTGCCAGCAGTACAGGAAACTACAATCAGCCCCAGCATTTT. This encodes CASSTGNYNQPQHF. The rearrangement uses TRBV6-6 and TRBJ1-5; tentative D call: TRBD1 (5 bases). The CDR3 runs 14 residues. Trimming left V 5 bases short and J 3 bases short, with 11 bases between. CDR1 and CDR2 (germline): MNHNY, SVGAGI (reference sequence).

This clone showed up just a few times. This specimen includes other DNA sequences encoding the same CDR3. This rearrangement joins TRBV6-1 to TRBJ2-3; D ambiguous. CDR1 is MNHNS, CDR2 SASEGT, per germline. The CDR3 is 15 residues long. V lost 0 bases to trimming and J lost 0 bases, with 7 bases between them. CDR3 amino acids: CASSEALGSTDTQYF. Here the CDR3 DNA reads TGTGCCAGCAGTGAAGCGCTCGGGAGCACAGATACGCAGTATTTT.

This clone was counted only a few times. CDR3 amino acids: CATSRAGSAGDTQYF. CDR3 coding DNA: TGTGCCACCAGCAGAGCCGGGTCCGCGGGGGATACGCAGTATTTT. The chain uses TRBV15 and TRBJ2-3; D may be TRBD2 (6 bases). The CDR3 runs to 15 residues. The germline gives CDR1 LNHNV, CDR2 YYDKDF (reference sequence). The V end lost 1 base, the J end lost 6 bases, and 14 bases lay between the germline ends.

The rearrangement joins TRBV2 to TRBJ1-1; D is perhaps TRBD1 (5 bases). Germline CDR1 SNHLY, CDR2 FYNNEI. The CDR3 has 13 residues. V lost 8 bases to trimming and J lost 8 bases, with 18 bases between them. CDR3 amino acids: CASYLRQNLEAFF. The CDR3 DNA is TGTGCCAGCTACCTGAGACAGAACCTCGAAGCTTTCTTT.

This clone was seen only once. The V and J genes are TRBV5-5 and TRBJ2-2; 8 nucleotides match TRBD2. Germline V gives CDR1 SGHKS, CDR2 YYEKEE (reference sequence). The CDR3 has 17 residues. V lost 4 bases to trimming and J lost 0 bases; unmatched junction nucleotides: 8. DNA of the CDR3: TGTGCCAGCAGCGCGGGACTAGAGCGTCCGAACACCGGGGAGCTGTTTTTT. It translates to CASSAGLERPNTGELFF. Full variable domain (rest looked up from reference TRBV5-5 and TRBJ2-2): DAGVTQSPTHLIKTRGQQVTLRCSPISGHKSVSWYQQVLGQGPQFIFQYYEKEERGRGNFPDRFSARQFPNYSSELNVNALLLGDSALYLCASSAGLERPNTGELFFGEGSRLTVL.

J is TRBJ1-2 and V is TRBV28, with D tentatively TRBD1 (5 bases). Trimming cost V 5 bases and J 4 bases, with 17 bases left between them. Germline V gene sequence: CDR1 MDHEN, CDR2 SYDVKM. The length of the CDR3 is 15 residues. The CDR3 is CASSTQGTGAYGYTF. CDR3 in DNA: TGTGCCAGCAGTACGCAAGGGACGGGAGCCTATGGCTACACCTTC.

In this sample, this clone turned up a few times. The chain combines TRBV19 with TRBJ2-6; no reliable D call. The CDR3 extends over 15 amino acids. Germline V gene lookup returns CDR1 LNHDA and CDR2 SQIVND (reference sequence). V shed 3 bases and J shed 0 bases, with 6 bases lying between them. CDR3 DNA sequence: TGTGCCAGTAGTATCCCGGGCTCTGGGGCCAACGTCCTGACTTTC. Its translation: CASSIPGSGANVLTF.

The V and J genes are TRBV28 and TRBJ2-7, with D uncertain. The CDR3 has 19 amino acids. Trimming pared 4 bases from V and 2 bases from J, leaving 27 bases between. Germline V CDR1 and CDR2: MDHEN, SYDVKM. The CDR3 spells CASSSPSGVLSPDTYEQYF. The CDR3 bases are TGTGCCAGCAGTTCCCCTTCTGGCGTTCTTTCTCCAGACACCTACGAGCAGTACTTC.

V is TRBV2 and J is TRBJ2-3; 12 nucleotides agree with TRBD2. The V gene's germline CDR1 is SNHLY and CDR2 FYNNEI. The CDR3 covers 18 residues. With V trimmed by 2 bases and J by 10 bases, 16 bases remained unmatched. The CDR3: CASSENLWLAGGPNAQYF. DNA of the CDR3: TGTGCCAGCAGTGAAAATTTGTGGCTAGCGGGAGGGCCAAATGCGCAGTATTTT.

This clone was seen a few times. DNA for the CDR3: TGCAGCGCTCGAGCGGAACTCTACAATGAGCAGTTCTTC. Translating it yields CSARAELYNEQFF. J is TRBJ2-1 and V is TRBV29-1; TRBD2 might be the D (5 bases). The length of the CDR3 is 13 residues. Trimming stripped 7 bases from V and 3 bases from J, with 13 bases between. Germline CDR1 is SQVTM and CDR2 is ANQGSEA.